The next 15 T cell receptor beta chains were all read from a single sample in a study of T cell responses to AZD1222 COVID-19 vaccine. Some clones are missing from TCRdb's copy, which holds only in-frame ones; the method was immunoSEQ multiplex PCR. The repertoire has some 120,000 clones, around 90% of them found once; the top ten carry around 30%. This sample comprised peripheral blood, obtained on day 0 of AZD1222 vaccination. These receptors came from an adult in good health.

This clone has more than one count but fewer than ten. The V call is TRBV3-1 (or the pseudogene TRBV3-2), the J call TRBJ1-6, with D possibly TRBD1 on 5 matching bases. With 3 bases removed from V and 5 bases from J, the gap between germline ends came to 8 bases. Germline CDR1 reads LGHDT; CDR2 reads YNNKEL (reference sequence). The CDR3 totals 14 residues. The CDR3, as DNA: TGTGCCAGCAGCCAGGGGCAGGATAATTCACCCCTCCACTTT. This gives the protein CASSQGQDNSPLHF.

The chain has TRBV3-1 (or the pseudogene TRBV3-2) and TRBJ1-1; D is ambiguous. The CDR3 covers 12 residues. CDR1 and CDR2 from the germline V gene are LGHDT and YNNKEL (reference sequence). Between the trimmed V and J ends, which lost 0 bases and 4 bases, there was a span of 3 bases. In nucleotides, the CDR3 is TGTGCCAGCAGCCAAGATTTCACTGAAGCTTTCTTT. As protein: CASSQDFTEAFF.

This clone was detected only a few times. The CDR3, as DNA: TGTGCCAGCAGCCAGGGACAGGGGGGAATCGGCGAGCAGTACTTC. It translates to CASSQGQGGIGEQYF. The chain employs TRBV7-6 and TRBJ2-7; 11 nucleotides match TRBD1. The CDR3 covers 15 residues. V dropped 5 bases and J dropped 6; count of bases not matched to a gene: 9. The germline CDR1 and CDR2 sequences are SGHVS and FNYEAQ.

The chain uses TRBV29-1 and TRBJ2-5; perhaps TRBD2 as D (5 bases). Trimming cost V 2 bases and J 7 bases, with 11 bases left between them. From germline, CDR1 is SQVTM and CDR2 ANQGSEA. The CDR3 consists of 12 residues. CDR3 bases: TGCAGCGTTGAATATGCCCGGGGGACCCAGTACTTC. This codes for CSVEYARGTQYF.

J is TRBJ2-3 and V is TRBV5-6, with D uncertain. V was clipped by 5 bases and J by 2 bases, with 9 bases between them. The CDR3 runs to 13 residues. Germline loops: CDR1 SGHDT, CDR2 YYEEEE. CDR3 loop: CASRQRYTDTQYF. The CDR3 DNA reads TGTGCCAGCAGACAAAGGTACACAGATACGCAGTATTTT.

This chain joins TRBV24-1 and TRBJ2-7; weak D call: TRBD1 (5 bases). The V and J ends lost 4 bases and 5 bases respectively, with 11 bases between them. This CDR3 has 13 residues. Germline loops: CDR1 KGHDR, CDR2 SFDVKD. The CDR3 nucleotides are TGTGCCACCAGTGACCCAGGGAACAACGAGCAGTACTTC. This gives the protein CATSDPGNNEQYF.

The rearrangement links TRBV18 to TRBJ1-1, with D hard to call. Looked up from germline, CDR1 is KGHSH and CDR2 is LQKENI. This CDR3 spans 14 amino acids. V lost 2 bases and J lost 3, with 10 bases in between. CDR3 sequence: CASSPSNGDTEAFF. The CDR3 DNA is TGTGCCAGCTCACCATCCAATGGAGACACTGAAGCTTTCTTT.

This clone was seen only once. DNA for the CDR3: TGTGCCAGCAGCCGCACTTCTTCCGGGACAGGGGGCTCTGAAGCTTTCTTT. It codes for CASSRTSSGTGGSEAFF. This rearrangement joins TRBV5-4 to TRBJ1-1; 12 bases map to TRBD1. Germline V CDR1 and CDR2: SGHNT, YYREEE (reference sequence). The CDR3 totals 17 residues. J was trimmed by 6 bases and V by 4 bases; bases with no gene match: 13.

V is TRBV4-3 and J is TRBJ2-5; D remains ambiguous. The germline V gene has CDR1 LGHNA and CDR2 YSLEER. The CDR3 totals 13 residues. Trimming left V 0 bases short and J 4 bases short, with 6 bases between. CDR3 sequence: CASSQELRETQYF. The CDR3 DNA follows: TGCGCCAGCAGCCAAGAACTAAGAGAGACCCAGTACTTC.

The CDR3, as DNA: TGTGCCAGCAGGGATTATAGCAATCAGCCCCAGCATTTT. Amino acid sequence: CASRDYSNQPQHF. The rearrangement uses TRBV6-5 and TRBJ1-5, with D unresolved. The CDR3 has 13 amino acids. V was shortened by 6 bases and J by 0 bases, with 6 bases between the two germline ends. CDR1 and CDR2 (germline): MNHEY, SVGAGI.

This chain uses TRBV9 with TRBJ1-4; 9 bases line up with TRBD1. The V gene's germline CDR1 is SGDLS and CDR2 YYNGEE. The junction had 5 bases not matched to a gene; V was cut back by 2 bases and J by 0 bases. The CDR3 sequence is 17 residues long. CDR3 DNA: TGTGCCAGCAGCGTTGGGACAGGGCGATCAACTAATGAAAAACTGTTTTTT. Its translation: CASSVGTGRSTNEKLFF.

The chain joins TRBV10-3 to TRBJ1-2; a possible D gene is TRBD1 (5 bases). The V end was cut by 4 bases, the J end by 5 bases, with 20 bases between. Germline-derived CDR1 and CDR2 are ENHRY and SYGVKD. The CDR3 is made up of 16 amino acids. This chain's CDR3 is CAISAGRDSSVYGYTF. The CDR3 DNA sequence: TGTGCCATCAGTGCGGGGAGGGACTCCTCTGTTTATGGCTACACCTTC.

The J gene is TRBJ2-7, the V gene TRBV3-1 (or the pseudogene TRBV3-2); D possibly corresponds to TRBD2 (6 bases). This CDR3 contains 14 residues. Germline V gene data show CDR1 as LGHDT and CDR2 as YNNKEL (reference sequence). V lost 3 bases to trimming and J lost 1 base, with 10 bases between them. CDR3: CASSQGRNSYEQYF. The CDR3 DNA sequence: TGTGCCAGCAGCCAGGGGAGGAATTCCTACGAGCAGTACTTC.

The CDR3 protein is CASRLAGASSYEQYF. The DNA of the CDR3 is TGTGCCAGCAGGCTAGCGGGAGCCAGCTCCTACGAGCAGTACTTC. V and J are TRBV3-1 (or the pseudogene TRBV3-2) and TRBJ2-7; TRBD2 agrees at 10 bases. CDR1 and CDR2 from the germline V gene are LGHDT and YNNKEL (reference sequence). V trimming: 6 bases; J trimming: 0 bases; junction bases outside the gene matches: 5. CDR3 length equals 15 residues.

V usage is TRBV6-5 and J usage is TRBJ2-7; TRBD1 matches at 9 bases. Germline-derived CDR1 and CDR2 are MNHEY and SVGAGI. V was pared by 1 base and J by 6 bases, with 10 bases of the junction left unmatched. This CDR3 contains 16 residues. The CDR3: CASSYLWTGAIGEQYF. The CDR3 coding sequence is TGTGCCAGCAGTTACTTGTGGACAGGGGCGATTGGCGAGCAGTACTTC.